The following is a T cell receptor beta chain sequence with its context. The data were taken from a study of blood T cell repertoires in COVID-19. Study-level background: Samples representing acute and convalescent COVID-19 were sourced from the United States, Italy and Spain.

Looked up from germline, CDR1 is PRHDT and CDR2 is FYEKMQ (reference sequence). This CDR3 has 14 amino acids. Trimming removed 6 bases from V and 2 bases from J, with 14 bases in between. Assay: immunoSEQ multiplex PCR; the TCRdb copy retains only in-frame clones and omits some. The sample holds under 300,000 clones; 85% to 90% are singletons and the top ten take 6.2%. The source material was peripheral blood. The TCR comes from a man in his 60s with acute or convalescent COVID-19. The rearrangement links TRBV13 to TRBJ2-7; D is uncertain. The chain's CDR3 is CASRATVVPYEQYF. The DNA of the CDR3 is TGTGCCAGCAGAGCGACCGTCGTTCCCTACGAGCAGTACTTC. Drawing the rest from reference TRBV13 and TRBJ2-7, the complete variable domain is AAGVIQSPRHLIKEKRETATLKCYPIPRHDTVYWYQQGPGQDPQFLISFYEKMQSDKGSIPDRFSAQQFSDYHSELNMSSLELGDSALYFCASRATVVPYEQYFGPGTRLTVT.